This T cell receptor beta chain originates from a study of radiotherapy plus CTLA-4 blockade in lung cancer (dated by TCRdb to the late 2010s). For the study in its entirety: Objective responses occurred in 18% of enrolled patients, and just over 30% achieved disease control.

Including cysteine and phenylalanine, the CDR3 has 13 amino acids. Just CDR3 DNA is preserved here, 39 bases in frame from base 1. V and J are truncated by 1 base and 6 bases respectively, leaving an intervening sequence of 6 bases. From a lookup of the germline V gene (reference sequence), CDR1 and CDR2 are SGHAT and FQDESV. As concerns this clone: Its antigen remains undetermined. No base quality values were provided; no much bigger clone lies one nucleotide off.

The library was obtained by the immunoSEQ multiplex PCR assay. Here the immuneACCESS table is served through TCRdb, limited to in-frame sequences with V and J called. Missing clones are a known gap in these copies; in checked studies unresolved V genes cover under half, and the rest lacks a known reason. The sample has about 51,000 clones on record, approximately 80% of them singletons. The top ten hold 2% to 3% of the sample. What the research found in general, with its limitations: After treatment with radiotherapy and ipilimumab, TCR clones that came from tumors expanded in the peripheral blood. The strongest predictors of response, as reported, were early dynamic changes in blood T cell clones along with a rise in serum interferon-beta after radiation.

In this study, focal radiation therapy paired with CTLA-4 blockade (ipilimumab) was tested in patients who had chemo-refractory metastatic non-small-cell lung cancer. Here the sequenced sample was peripheral blood, taken from a patient treated with radiotherapy plus ipilimumab. The chain joins TRBV11-1 to TRBJ2-2; TRBD2 is a possible D gene, resting on 5 matching bases. This TCR was recovered from a human donor with non-small cell lung cancer whose response to radiotherapy plus ipilimumab could not be evaluated. The DNA is as follows: TGTGCCAGCAGCTTAGGAGGGCCCGGGGAGCTGTTTTTT. Its protein product is CASSLGGPGELFF.